Reported below is one T cell receptor (beta chain). What it binds is unknown. The sample originates from a study of T cells in Graves' hyperthyroidism and ophthalmopathy. Study-level information: Staff took peripheral blood when the initial diagnosis was made, before any treatment began. General observations from the study: Ophthalmopathy prediction by the model preceded onset by a median approximately 5.9 months. From stable hyperthyroidism, ophthalmopathy was set apart by a 13 V-J model.

Uncontrolled infection, other autoimmune disease, pregnancy and lactation each barred patients from inclusion. Amplification of TCR beta CDR3 regions used RNA as the template. When the TCR CDR3 underwent first-round RT-PCR, the HTBI primer set was used. TCRdb reanalysed the multiplex PCR reads using MiXCR and keeps one entry per CDR3 protein. Here the sample spans hundreds of thousands of distinct CDR3 sequences, around a sixth being singletons. Trimming stripped 8 bases from V and 4 bases from J, with 6 bases between. This CDR3 spans 11 amino acids. The sequenced material came from blood. The rearrangement links TRBV12-3 or TRBV12-4 to TRBJ2-1; D uncertain. The receptor was isolated from a woman younger than 35 with Graves' hyperthyroidism. CDR3 sequence: CASAFYNEQFF. For the CDR3, the DNA is TGTGCCAGCGCCTTTTACAATGAGCAGTTCTTC.